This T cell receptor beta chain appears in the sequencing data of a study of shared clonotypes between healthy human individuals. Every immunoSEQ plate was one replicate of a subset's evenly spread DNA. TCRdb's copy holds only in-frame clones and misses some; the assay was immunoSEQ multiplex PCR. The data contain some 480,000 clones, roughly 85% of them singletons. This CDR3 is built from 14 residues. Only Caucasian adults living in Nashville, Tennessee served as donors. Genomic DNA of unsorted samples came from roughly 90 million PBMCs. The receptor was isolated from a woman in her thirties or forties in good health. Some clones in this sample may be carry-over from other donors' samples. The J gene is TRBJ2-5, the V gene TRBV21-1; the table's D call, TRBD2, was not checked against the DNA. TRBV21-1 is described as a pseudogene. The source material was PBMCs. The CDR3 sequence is CASSKVGGEETQYF. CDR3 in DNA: TGTGCCAGCAGCAAAGTAGGGGGGGAAGAGACCCAGTACTTC.